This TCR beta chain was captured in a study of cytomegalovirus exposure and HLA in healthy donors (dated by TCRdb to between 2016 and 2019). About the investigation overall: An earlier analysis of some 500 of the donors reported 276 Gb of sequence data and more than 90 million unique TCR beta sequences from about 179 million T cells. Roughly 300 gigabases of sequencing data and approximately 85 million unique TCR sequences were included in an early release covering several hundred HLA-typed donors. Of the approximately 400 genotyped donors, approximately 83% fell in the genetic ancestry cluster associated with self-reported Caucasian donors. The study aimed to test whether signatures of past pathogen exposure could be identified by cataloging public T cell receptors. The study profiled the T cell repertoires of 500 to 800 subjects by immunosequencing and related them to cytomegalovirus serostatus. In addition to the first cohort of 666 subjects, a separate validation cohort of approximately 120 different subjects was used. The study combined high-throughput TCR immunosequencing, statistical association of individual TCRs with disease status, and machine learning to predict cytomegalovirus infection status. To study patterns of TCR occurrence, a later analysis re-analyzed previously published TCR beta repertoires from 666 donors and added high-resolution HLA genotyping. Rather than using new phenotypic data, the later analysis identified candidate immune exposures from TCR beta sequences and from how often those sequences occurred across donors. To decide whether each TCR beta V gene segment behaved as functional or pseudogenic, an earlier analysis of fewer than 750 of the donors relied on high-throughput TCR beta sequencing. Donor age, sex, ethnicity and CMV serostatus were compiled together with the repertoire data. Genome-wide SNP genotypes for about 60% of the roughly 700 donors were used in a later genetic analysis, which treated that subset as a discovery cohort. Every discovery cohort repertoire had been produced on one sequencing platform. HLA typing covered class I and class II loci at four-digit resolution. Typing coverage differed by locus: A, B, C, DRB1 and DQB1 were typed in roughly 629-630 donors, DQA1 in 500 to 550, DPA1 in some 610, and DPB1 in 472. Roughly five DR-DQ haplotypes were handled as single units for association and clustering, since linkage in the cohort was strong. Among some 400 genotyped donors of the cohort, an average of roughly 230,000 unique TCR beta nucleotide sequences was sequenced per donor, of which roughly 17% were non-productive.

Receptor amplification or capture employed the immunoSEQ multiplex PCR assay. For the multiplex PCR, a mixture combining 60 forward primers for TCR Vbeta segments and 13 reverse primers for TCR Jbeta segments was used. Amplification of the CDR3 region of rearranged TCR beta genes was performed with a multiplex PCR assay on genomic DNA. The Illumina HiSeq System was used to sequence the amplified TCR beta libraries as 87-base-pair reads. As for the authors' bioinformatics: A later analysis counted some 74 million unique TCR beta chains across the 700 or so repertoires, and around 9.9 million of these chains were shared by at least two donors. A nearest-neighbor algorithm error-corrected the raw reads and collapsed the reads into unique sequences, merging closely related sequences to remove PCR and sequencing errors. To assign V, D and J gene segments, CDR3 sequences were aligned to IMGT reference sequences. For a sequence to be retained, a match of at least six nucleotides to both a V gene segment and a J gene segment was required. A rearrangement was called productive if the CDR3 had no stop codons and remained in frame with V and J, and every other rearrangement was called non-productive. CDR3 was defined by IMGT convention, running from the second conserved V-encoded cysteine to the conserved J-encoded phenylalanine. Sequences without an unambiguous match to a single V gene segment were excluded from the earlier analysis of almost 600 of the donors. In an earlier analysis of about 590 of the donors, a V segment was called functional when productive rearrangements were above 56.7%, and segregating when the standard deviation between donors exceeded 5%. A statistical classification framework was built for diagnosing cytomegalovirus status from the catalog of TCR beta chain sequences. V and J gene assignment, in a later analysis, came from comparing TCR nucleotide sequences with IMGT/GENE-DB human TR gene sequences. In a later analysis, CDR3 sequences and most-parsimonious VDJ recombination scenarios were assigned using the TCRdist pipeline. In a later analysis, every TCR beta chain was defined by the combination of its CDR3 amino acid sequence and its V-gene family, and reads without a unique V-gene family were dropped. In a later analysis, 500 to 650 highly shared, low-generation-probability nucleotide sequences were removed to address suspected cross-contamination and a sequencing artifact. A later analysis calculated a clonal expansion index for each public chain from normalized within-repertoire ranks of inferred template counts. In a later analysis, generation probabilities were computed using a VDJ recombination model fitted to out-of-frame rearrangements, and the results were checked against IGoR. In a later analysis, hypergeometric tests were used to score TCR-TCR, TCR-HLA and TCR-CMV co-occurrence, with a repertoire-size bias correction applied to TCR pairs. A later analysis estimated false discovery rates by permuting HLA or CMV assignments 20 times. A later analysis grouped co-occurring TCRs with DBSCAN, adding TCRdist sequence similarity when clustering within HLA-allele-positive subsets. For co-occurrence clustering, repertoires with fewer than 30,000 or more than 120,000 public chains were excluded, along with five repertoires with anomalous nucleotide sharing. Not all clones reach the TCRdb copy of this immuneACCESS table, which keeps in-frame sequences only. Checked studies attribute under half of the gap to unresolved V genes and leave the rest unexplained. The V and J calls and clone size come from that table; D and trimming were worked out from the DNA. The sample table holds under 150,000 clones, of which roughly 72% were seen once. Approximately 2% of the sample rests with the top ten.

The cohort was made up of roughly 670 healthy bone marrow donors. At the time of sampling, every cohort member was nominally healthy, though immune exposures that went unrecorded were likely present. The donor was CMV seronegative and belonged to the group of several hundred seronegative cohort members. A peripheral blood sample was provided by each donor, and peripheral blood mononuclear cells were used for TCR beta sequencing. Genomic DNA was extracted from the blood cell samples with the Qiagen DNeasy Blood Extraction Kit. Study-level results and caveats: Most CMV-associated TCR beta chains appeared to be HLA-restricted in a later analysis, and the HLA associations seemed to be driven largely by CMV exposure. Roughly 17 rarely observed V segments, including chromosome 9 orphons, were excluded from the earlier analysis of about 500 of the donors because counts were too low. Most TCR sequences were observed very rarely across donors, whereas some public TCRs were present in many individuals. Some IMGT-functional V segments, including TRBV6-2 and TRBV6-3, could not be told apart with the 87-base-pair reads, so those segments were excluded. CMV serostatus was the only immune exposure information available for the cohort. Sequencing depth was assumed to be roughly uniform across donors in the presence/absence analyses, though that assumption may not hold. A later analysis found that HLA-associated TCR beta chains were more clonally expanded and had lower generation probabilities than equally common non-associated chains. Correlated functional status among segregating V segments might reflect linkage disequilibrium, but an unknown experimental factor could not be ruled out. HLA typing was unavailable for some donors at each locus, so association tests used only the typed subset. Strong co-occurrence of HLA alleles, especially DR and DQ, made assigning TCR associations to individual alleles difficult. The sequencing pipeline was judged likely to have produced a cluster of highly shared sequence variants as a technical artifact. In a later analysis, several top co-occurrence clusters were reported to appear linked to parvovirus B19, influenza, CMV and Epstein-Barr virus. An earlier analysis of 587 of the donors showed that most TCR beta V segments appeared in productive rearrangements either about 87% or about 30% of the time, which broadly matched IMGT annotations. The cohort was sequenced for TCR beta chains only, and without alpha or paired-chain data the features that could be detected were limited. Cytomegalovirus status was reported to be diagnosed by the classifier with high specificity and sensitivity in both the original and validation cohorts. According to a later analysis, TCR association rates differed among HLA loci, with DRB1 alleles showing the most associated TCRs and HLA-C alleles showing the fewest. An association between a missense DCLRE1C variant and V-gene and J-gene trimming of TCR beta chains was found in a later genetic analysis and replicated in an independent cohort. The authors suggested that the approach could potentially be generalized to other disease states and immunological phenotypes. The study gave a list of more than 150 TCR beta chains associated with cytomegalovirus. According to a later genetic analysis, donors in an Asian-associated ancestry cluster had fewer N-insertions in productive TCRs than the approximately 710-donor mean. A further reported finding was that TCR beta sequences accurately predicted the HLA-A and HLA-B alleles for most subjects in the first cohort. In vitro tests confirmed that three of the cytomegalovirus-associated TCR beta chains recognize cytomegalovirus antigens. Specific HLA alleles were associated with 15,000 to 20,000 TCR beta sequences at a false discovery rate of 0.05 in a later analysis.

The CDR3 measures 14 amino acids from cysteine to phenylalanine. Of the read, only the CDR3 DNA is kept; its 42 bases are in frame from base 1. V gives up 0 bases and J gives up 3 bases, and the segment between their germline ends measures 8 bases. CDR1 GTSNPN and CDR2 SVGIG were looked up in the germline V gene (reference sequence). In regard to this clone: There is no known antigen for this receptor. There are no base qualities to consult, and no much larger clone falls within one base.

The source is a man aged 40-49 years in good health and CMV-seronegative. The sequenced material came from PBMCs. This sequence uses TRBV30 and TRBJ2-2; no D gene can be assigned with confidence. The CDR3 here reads CAWSVFTHTGELFF. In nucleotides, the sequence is TGTGCCTGGAGTGTATTTACTCACACCGGGGAGCTGTTTTTT.